A selection of T cell receptor beta chains follows, all from one sample in a study of blood T cells in healthy people across ages. Each CDR3 protein gets one entry after TCRdb re-called the 5' RACE reads with MiXCR. In the table there are about 1,000,000 distinct CDR3 sequences, over 35% of which are singletons. Sequencing was done on a sample of blood. These receptor sequences come from a woman aged 55-70 years in good health. CDR3s include the opening cysteine and the closing phenylalanine or tryptophan. The D gene is left open where the match is weak. Expanded clones are given a class, and other clones once, few, many or no size at all.

d_call: TRBD2
j_call: TRBJ2-5
cdr3_length: 16
clone_size: many
v_call: TRBV5-1
cdr3_aa: CASSLGASGHQETQYF
cdr3_nt: TGCGCCAGCAGCTTGGGGGCTAGCGGGCACCAAGAGACCCAGTACTTC

d_call: .
j_call: TRBJ2-3
cdr3_length: 15
clone_size: .
v_call: TRBV5-1
cdr3_aa: CASSLAPTSTDTQYF
cdr3_nt: TGCGCCAGCAGCTTGGCCCCTACTAGCACAGATACGCAGTATTTT

d_call: TRBD1
j_call: TRBJ1-3
cdr3_length: 17
clone_size: .
v_call: TRBV11-2
cdr3_aa: CASSLAQGGYSGNTIYF
cdr3_nt: TGTGCCAGCAGCTTAGCCCAGGGGGGGTACTCTGGAAACACCATATATTTT

d_call: .
j_call: TRBJ1-4
cdr3_length: 13
clone_size: .
v_call: TRBV29-1
cdr3_aa: CSVEAQGHEKLFF
cdr3_nt: TGCAGCGTTGAAGCCCAGGGTCATGAAAAACTGTTTTTT

d_call: .
j_call: TRBJ2-6
cdr3_length: 12
clone_size: few
v_call: TRBV20-1
cdr3_aa: CSAEAGANVLTF
cdr3_nt: TGCAGTGCCGAGGCTGGGGCCAACGTCCTGACTTTC

d_call: .
j_call: TRBJ2-5
cdr3_length: 12
clone_size: .
v_call: TRBV5-1
cdr3_aa: CASSRNTGEQYF
cdr3_nt: TGCGCCAGCAGCCGTAATACCGGGGAGCAGTACTTC

d_call: .
j_call: TRBJ2-3
cdr3_length: 12
clone_size: few
v_call: TRBV12-3/TRBV12-4
cdr3_aa: CASRLGEDTQYF
cdr3_nt: TGTGCCAGCAGATTAGGGGAGGATACGCAGTATTTT

d_call: .
j_call: TRBJ2-1
cdr3_length: 13
clone_size: .
v_call: TRBV27
cdr3_aa: CASRLGGFKEQFF
cdr3_nt: TGTGCCAGCAGGTTAGGAGGGTTCAAGGAGCAGTTCTTC

d_call: TRBD2
j_call: TRBJ2-5
cdr3_length: 15
clone_size: few
v_call: TRBV27
cdr3_aa: CASSFLGGLRETQYF
cdr3_nt: TGTGCCAGCAGTTTTCTGGGGGGGTTGAGAGAGACCCAGTACTTC

d_call: TRBD1
j_call: TRBJ2-3
cdr3_length: 15
clone_size: few
v_call: TRBV4-2
cdr3_aa: CASSHGTGSTDTQYF
cdr3_nt: TGTGCCAGCAGCCATGGGACAGGGAGTACAGATACGCAGTATTTT

d_call: .
j_call: TRBJ2-7
cdr3_length: 16
clone_size: few
v_call: TRBV27
cdr3_aa: CASTPPRGDTDYEQYF
cdr3_nt: TGTGCCAGCACTCCTCCTCGGGGTGACACCGATTACGAGCAGTACTTC

d_call: .
j_call: TRBJ2-2
cdr3_length: 15
clone_size: .
v_call: TRBV6-2/TRBV6-3
cdr3_aa: CASSSSGTYTGELFF
cdr3_nt: TGTGCCAGCAGTTCGTCCGGGACATACACCGGGGAGCTGTTTTTT

d_call: .
j_call: TRBJ2-7
cdr3_length: 13
clone_size: .
v_call: TRBV5-1
cdr3_aa: CASRRTTQYEQYF
cdr3_nt: TGCGCCAGCAGAAGAACAACACAGTACGAGCAGTACTTC

d_call: .
j_call: TRBJ2-1
cdr3_length: 13
clone_size: .
v_call: TRBV20-1
cdr3_aa: CSASGPEHNEQFF
cdr3_nt: TGCAGTGCTTCAGGCCCTGAACACAATGAGCAGTTCTTC

d_call: TRBD1
j_call: TRBJ2-7
cdr3_length: 15
clone_size: .
v_call: TRBV15
cdr3_aa: CATSSTRTGAHEQYF
cdr3_nt: TGTGCCACCAGCAGTACGAGGACAGGGGCCCACGAGCAGTACTTC

d_call: .
j_call: TRBJ2-7
cdr3_length: 14
clone_size: few
v_call: TRBV11-2
cdr3_aa: CASRPETGFHEQYF
cdr3_nt: TGTGCCAGCAGACCAGAGACGGGGTTCCACGAGCAGTACTTC

d_call: TRBD2
j_call: TRBJ2-1
cdr3_length: 14
clone_size: .
v_call: TRBV6-2/TRBV6-3
cdr3_aa: CASSDSAGGPEQFF
cdr3_nt: TGTGCCAGCAGTGACTCGGCGGGAGGCCCAGAGCAGTTCTTC

d_call: TRBD2
j_call: TRBJ2-7
cdr3_length: 15
clone_size: .
v_call: TRBV7-9
cdr3_aa: CASSHPSGSNYEQYF
cdr3_nt: TGTGCCAGCAGCCACCCTAGCGGGAGCAACTACGAGCAGTACTTC

d_call: .
j_call: TRBJ2-2
cdr3_length: 16
clone_size: .
v_call: TRBV27
cdr3_aa: CASSSLGAPSTGELFF
cdr3_nt: TGTGCCAGCAGTTCCCTGGGCGCCCCGAGCACCGGGGAGCTGTTTTTT

d_call: TRBD1
j_call: TRBJ1-2
cdr3_length: 13
clone_size: .
v_call: TRBV30
cdr3_aa: CAWSPQGFYGYTF
cdr3_nt: TGTGCCTGGAGTCCACAGGGGTTCTATGGCTACACCTTC

d_call: .
j_call: TRBJ2-1
cdr3_length: 14
clone_size: few
v_call: TRBV28
cdr3_aa: CASSLTGRLGEQFF
cdr3_nt: TGTGCCAGCAGTCTGACAGGCAGGCTAGGTGAGCAGTTCTTC

d_call: TRBD2
j_call: TRBJ2-3
cdr3_length: 16
clone_size: .
v_call: TRBV9
cdr3_aa: CASSVEGGSGTDTQYF
cdr3_nt: TGTGCCAGCAGCGTAGAGGGCGGGAGTGGGACAGATACGCAGTATTTT

d_call: .
j_call: TRBJ2-3
cdr3_length: 14
clone_size: .
v_call: TRBV6-6
cdr3_aa: CASSYSSTTDTQYF
cdr3_nt: TGTGCCAGCAGTTACTCAAGTACAACAGATACGCAGTATTTT

d_call: TRBD1
j_call: TRBJ2-7
cdr3_length: 14
clone_size: .
v_call: TRBV27
cdr3_aa: CASSLGTGTGEQYF
cdr3_nt: TGTGCCAGCAGTTTAGGGACAGGGACGGGGGAGCAGTACTTC

d_call: .
j_call: TRBJ2-1
cdr3_length: 13
clone_size: .
v_call: TRBV7-9
cdr3_aa: CASSPLAEGEQFF
cdr3_nt: TGTGCCAGCAGCCCCTTAGCGGAGGGGGAGCAGTTCTTC

d_call: TRBD1
j_call: TRBJ1-5
cdr3_length: 15
clone_size: few
v_call: TRBV24-1
cdr3_aa: CATSRGQGSNQPQHF
cdr3_nt: TGTGCCACCAGTAGGGGACAGGGAAGTAATCAGCCCCAGCATTTT

d_call: TRBD1
j_call: TRBJ2-5
cdr3_length: 14
clone_size: .
v_call: TRBV2
cdr3_aa: CASSEDRGPETQYF
cdr3_nt: TGTGCCAGCAGTGAAGACAGGGGGCCGGAGACCCAGTACTTC

d_call: .
j_call: TRBJ2-1
cdr3_length: 13
clone_size: .
v_call: TRBV6-1
cdr3_aa: CASSDHRTTEQFF
cdr3_nt: TGTGCCAGCAGCGACCACCGGACTACGGAGCAGTTCTTC

d_call: .
j_call: TRBJ2-6
cdr3_length: 19
clone_size: .
v_call: TRBV4-3
cdr3_aa: CASSQGVGVTGSGANVLTF
cdr3_nt: TGCGCCAGCAGCCAAGGGGTCGGAGTGACGGGCTCTGGGGCCAACGTCCTGACTTTC

d_call: .
j_call: TRBJ1-4
cdr3_length: 16
clone_size: .
v_call: TRBV5-1
cdr3_aa: CASSTGRREANEKLFF
cdr3_nt: TGCGCCAGCAGCACGGGACGGAGAGAGGCTAATGAAAAACTGTTTTTT

d_call: .
j_call: TRBJ2-7
cdr3_length: 13
clone_size: .
v_call: TRBV20-1
cdr3_aa: CSATRDSTYEQYF
cdr3_nt: TGCAGTGCAACCCGGGACTCTACCTACGAGCAGTACTTC

d_call: TRBD2
j_call: TRBJ2-7
cdr3_length: 13
clone_size: .
v_call: TRBV20-1
cdr3_aa: CSASGLAGIEQYF
cdr3_nt: TGCAGTGCTAGTGGTCTAGCGGGAATCGAGCAGTACTTC

d_call: .
j_call: TRBJ1-3
cdr3_length: 15
clone_size: .
v_call: TRBV13
cdr3_aa: CASSLGGASGNTIYF
cdr3_nt: TGTGCCAGCAGCTTAGGGGGGGCTTCTGGAAACACCATATATTTT

d_call: TRBD2
j_call: TRBJ2-1
cdr3_length: 15
clone_size: .
v_call: TRBV20-1
cdr3_aa: CSARDPSGGLNEQFF
cdr3_nt: TGCAGTGCTAGAGATCCCAGCGGGGGTCTCAATGAGCAGTTCTTC

d_call: TRBD2
j_call: TRBJ2-7
cdr3_length: 14
clone_size: .
v_call: TRBV7-9
cdr3_aa: CASSPSGTSGEQYF
cdr3_nt: TGTGCCAGCAGCCCCTCGGGGACTAGCGGGGAGCAGTACTTC

d_call: .
j_call: TRBJ2-1
cdr3_length: 13
clone_size: .
v_call: TRBV6-1
cdr3_aa: CAGSFSPYNEQFF
cdr3_nt: TGTGCCGGCAGCTTTTCTCCCTACAATGAGCAGTTCTTC

d_call: TRBD2
j_call: TRBJ2-2
cdr3_length: 17
clone_size: .
v_call: TRBV27
cdr3_aa: CASSLWATSGSTGELFF
cdr3_nt: TGTGCCAGCAGTTTATGGGCGACTAGCGGGAGCACCGGGGAGCTGTTTTTT

d_call: TRBD2
j_call: TRBJ2-1
cdr3_length: 16
clone_size: .
v_call: TRBV7-8
cdr3_aa: CASSWGGVRSYDEQFF
cdr3_nt: TGTGCCAGCAGCTGGGGGGGGGTCCGCTCCTACGATGAGCAGTTCTTC

d_call: TRBD2
j_call: TRBJ2-7
cdr3_length: 17
clone_size: .
v_call: TRBV7-9
cdr3_aa: CASSSPTEPSGSYEQYF
cdr3_nt: TGTGCCAGCAGCTCCCCCACAGAGCCTAGCGGATCCTACGAGCAGTACTTC

d_call: TRBD1
j_call: TRBJ2-7
cdr3_length: 16
clone_size: .
v_call: TRBV5-1
cdr3_aa: CASSLYAQDRGFEQYF
cdr3_nt: TGCGCCAGCAGCCTATATGCACAGGACAGGGGCTTCGAGCAGTACTTC

d_call: .
j_call: TRBJ2-7
cdr3_length: 18
clone_size: .
v_call: TRBV11-2
cdr3_aa: CASSFPNWASFDAYEQYF
cdr3_nt: TGTGCCAGCAGCTTTCCCAACTGGGCAAGTTTTGATGCCTACGAGCAGTACTTC

d_call: .
j_call: TRBJ2-5
cdr3_length: 15
clone_size: .
v_call: TRBV27
cdr3_aa: CASSTPGQYQETQYF
cdr3_nt: TGTGCCAGCAGTACCCCGGGACAATACCAAGAGACCCAGTACTTC

d_call: TRBD2
j_call: TRBJ2-7
cdr3_length: 16
clone_size: .
v_call: TRBV9
cdr3_aa: CASSVRPTSADYEQYF
cdr3_nt: TGTGCCAGCAGCGTGAGACCGACTAGCGCGGACTACGAGCAGTACTTC